Sequencing of this T cell receptor (beta chain) was carried out in a study of shared clonotypes between healthy human individuals (dated by TCRdb to 2019 to 2021). Concerning the study at large: A couple of women and a few men aged 18 to 49 years were included in the cohort. Per donor, three plates each were used for CD4 naive and CD4 memory, two for CD8 naive, and one for CD8 memory. Leukapheresis yielded between about 0.9 and 8.9 billion PBMCs per donor. To estimate repertoire size and how much clonotype sharing occurs between individuals, the study deeply sequenced the blood TCR repertoires of five or six healthy adults. To increase sequencing depth and limit assay-specific biases, TCR repertoire library preparation and sequencing were carried out by different laboratories using diverse techniques. Overall results and qualifications from the work: Sampling was restricted to blood, and TCR repertoires in tissue are likely to differ from TCR repertoires in blood. Because the study included only a small number of donors, the genetic and exposure-history diversity represented was limited. Pairwise subsampling indicated that sequencing depth was expected to affect the degree of clonotype sharing among donors. Higher generation probabilities were observed for clonotypes shared by all four sorted-subset donors than for non-shared clonotypes. Larger estimated clonotype richness was generally found for naive subsets than for memory subsets. Incomplete sequencing was indicated by rarefaction of sorted-subset datasets, despite the large sequencing depth. When a handful of donors were compared, the shared fraction of clonotypes was around 5% for naive CD4, less than 4% for naive CD8, more than 2% for memory CD4, and roughly 0.4% for memory CD8.

CDR1 SGHRS and CDR2 YFSETQ were looked up in the germline V gene. V loses 3 bases, J loses 0 bases, and the germline ends lie 7 bases apart. Including cysteine and phenylalanine, the CDR3 has 14 amino acids. Only the CDR3 DNA stays, 42 bases, in frame from base 1. Donors were healthy HIV-negative adults with no recently reported acute infections or vaccinations. Every donor was a Caucasian adult living in Nashville, Tennessee, USA. CD4+ T cells were enriched by magnetic negative selection; naive cells were then positively selected on CD45RA, and the negative fraction formed the memory subset. Blood was collected by leukapheresis, and PBMCs were isolated by Ficoll-Histopaque density gradient centrifugation and then cryopreserved in liquid nitrogen vapor phase. Analytical flow cytometry was used to check the purity and quantity of each magnetically sorted T cell population. Genomic DNA was isolated from every sorted fraction and measured by UV absorbance on a Nanodrop 2000c.

Using the deep immunoSEQ assay, multiplex PCR amplified TCR CDR3 regions from genomic DNA. Genomic DNA extracted from each cell subset was distributed evenly over all wells of several immunoSEQ 96-well plates, and each plate served as one replicate. For sorted subsets, each replicate PCR was loaded with about 0.2 ug genomic DNA, equivalent to about 30,000 T cell genomes. Purified libraries were quantified with a Qubit 3.0 fluorometer, sized on a Bioanalyzer 2100, and re-quantified with the KAPA Library Quantification kit. Each immunoSEQ 96-well plate was sequenced on its own single-read 150-cycle Illumina NextSeq 550 flow cell. The authors' pipeline ran thus. The immunoSEQ output contained only junctional sequences without quality scores, so filtering could not match that applied to full-length reads. To assign V/J genes and CDR3, sequences were annotated against IMGT germline references using PyIR, a Python wrapper for IgBLAST v1.9. Any read was removed if the V/J assignment was weak (E-value above 1e-6), the CDR3 was missing, or the read contained stop codons, out-of-frame junctions, or ambiguous translated residues. V3J clonotypes were defined as sequences sharing an identical inferred V gene, J gene, and CDR3 amino acid sequence. The percentage overlap between two repertoires was calculated by dividing the number of shared unique clonotypes by the size of the smaller repertoire. RTK rarefaction, the Chao1 estimator, and Recon v2.1 estimates of unobserved clonotypes were used to assess repertoire richness. For all TCRbeta clonotypes obtained by the gDNA method from four donors, generation probabilities were computed with OLGA. The table comes from immuneACCESS by way of TCRdb, which keeps in-frame sequences with V and J called. Part of the clones is missing from these tables; in studies checked, under half for an unresolved V gene and the rest for unknown reasons. The DNA gave D and trimming, while V, J and clone size come from that table. Here the sample has a few million clones; about 92% occur a single time. The ten largest clones represent under 0.45% of the sample.

Worth noting for this clone: The target of this receptor is not known. No clone much larger than this one lies a single base away; base qualities are absent.

The sequenced sample was naive CD4+ T cells from PBMCs. Taken with the paper, the label for cell subset or site translates to: CD45RA+ positively selected. The sequence is built from TRBV5-1 and TRBJ2-1; the D gene is unclear. The sequence was collected from a man between 18 and 29 years old in good health. Some clones in this sample may be carry-over from other donors' samples. The CDR3 corresponds to CASSSQSSYNEQFF. The nucleotide sequence reads TGCGCCAGCAGCTCGCAAAGCTCCTACAATGAGCAGTTCTTC. With the portions outside the CDR3 filled from the reference TRBV5-1 and TRBJ2-1 genes, the complete variable region becomes KAGVTQTPRYLIKTRGQQVTLSCSPISGHRSVSWYQQTPGQGLQFLFEYFSETQRNKGNFPGRFSGRQFSNSRSEMNVSTLELGDSALYLCASSSQSSYNEQFFGPGTRLTVL.